Many counts were recorded for the clone carrying this TCR beta chain. Its antigen is not identified. The CDR3 is 19 residues long. CDR1 is KGHDR and CDR2 is SFDVKD in the germline V gene. Trimming pared 2 bases from V and 3 bases from J, leaving 25 bases between. This sample was included in a study of read filtering for tumor transcriptome and immune sequencing. In the study overall: Among patients, some 17 were male and some 15 female, aged about 45 to 80 (mean about 71). 8 patients were R-ISS I, more than 15 were R-ISS II, roughly 7 were R-ISS III. RNA-seq yielded only about 75 to 1,400 TCR reads, IR-seq about 4 to 10.27 million. The study, taken as a whole, reports: The CD138-negative fraction was mixed bone marrow immune cells, not pure T cells.

This library used roughly 0.4 ug RNA and molecular barcoded adaptors spanning alpha/delta and beta/gamma chains. TCRdb re-derived calls from the reads in MiXCR, one entry per CDR3 protein. The table shows around 140,000 distinct CDR3 sequences, with about 13% occurring only once. The chain employs TRBV24-1 and TRBJ2-7; D is uncertain. The sequence came from a donor at least 40 years old with multiple myeloma. The sequencing input was a population of CD138-negative cells sorted from bone marrow. In DNA, the CDR3 is TGTGCCACCAGTGATTCCCTATCAGGTCCCACATACTTCGTCTACGAGCAGTACTTC. Its protein is CATSDSLSGPTYFVYEQYF.